This T cell receptor beta chain was obtained from a study of blood T cell repertoires in COVID-19. Study background: Samples representing acute and convalescent COVID-19 were sourced from the United States, Italy and Spain.

This clone was picked up one time. Germline CDR1 and CDR2: SNHLY and FYNNEI. The CDR3 runs to 15 residues. V lost 4 bases to trimming and J lost 2 bases, with 11 bases between them. TCRdb keeps only in-frame clones here, not all; method: immunoSEQ multiplex PCR. The sample yields roughly 150,000 clones, more than 75% seen once. During active infection, Seattle patients enrolled and were then monitored through disease. The source is a woman in her sixties with COVID-19, enrolled during active disease. The sample taken for sequencing was peripheral blood. The chain links TRBV2 to TRBJ1-4, with unresolved D. As DNA, the CDR3 is TGTGCCAGCAGTGGAGGAGGCTCCACTAATGAAAAACTGTTTTTT. Translation gives CASSGGGSTNEKLFF.